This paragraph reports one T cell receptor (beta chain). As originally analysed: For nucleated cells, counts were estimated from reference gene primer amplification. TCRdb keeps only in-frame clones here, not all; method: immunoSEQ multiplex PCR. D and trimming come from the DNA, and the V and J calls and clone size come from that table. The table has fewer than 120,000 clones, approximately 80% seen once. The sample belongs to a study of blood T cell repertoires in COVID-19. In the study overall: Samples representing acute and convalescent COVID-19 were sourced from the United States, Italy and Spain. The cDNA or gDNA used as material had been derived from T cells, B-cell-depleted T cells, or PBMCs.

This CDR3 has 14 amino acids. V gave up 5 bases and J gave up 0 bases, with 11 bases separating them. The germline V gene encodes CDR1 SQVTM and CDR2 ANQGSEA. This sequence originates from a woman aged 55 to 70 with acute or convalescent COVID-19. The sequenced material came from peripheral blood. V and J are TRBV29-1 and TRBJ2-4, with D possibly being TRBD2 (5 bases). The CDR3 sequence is CSVTSGLAKNIQYF. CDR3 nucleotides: TGCAGCGTTACGAGCGGATTAGCCAAAAACATTCAGTACTTC.